These T cell receptor beta chains were read from a single sample in a study of blood T cell repertoires in COVID-19. Only in-frame clones appear in the TCRdb table, and some are missing; sequencing was by immunoSEQ multiplex PCR. The table records about 220,000 clones, 70% to 90% of them present only once. Sample: peripheral blood. All receptors derive from a woman between 25 and 40 years old who had recovered from COVID-19. Each CDR3 is given with its conserved first and last residue. Each record gives: clone size, D gene, J gene, V gene, CDR3 DNA, CDR3 protein. The D gene is left open where the match is weak. Size is omitted from some rows. Given values are once, few, many or a class for expanded clones.

.,TRBD1,TRBJ1-1,TRBV29-1,TGCAGCGTTGTGGGCAGGGGGTCTGAAGCTTTCTTT,CSVVGRGSEAFF
.,.,TRBJ2-1,TRBV19,TGTGCCAGTAGCAATTACAATGAGCAGTTCTTC,CASSNYNEQFF
.,.,TRBJ2-7,TRBV6-1,TGTGCCAGCAGTGAAGCGGGCCAGGGGTATAGAGGCTCCTACGAGCAGTACTTC,CASSEAGQGYRGSYEQYF
few,.,TRBJ1-5,TRBV18,TGTGCCAGCTCACCATTCCGGGTCGATAGCAATCAGCCCCAGCATTTT,CASSPFRVDSNQPQHF
.,.,TRBJ1-1,TRBV5-1,TGCGCCAGCAGCTTGGTCGGGACTGAAGCTTTCTTT,CASSLVGTEAFF
.,.,TRBJ2-7,TRBV11-1,TGTGCCAGCAGCTTAGGTTTTACCTACGAGCAGTACTTC,CASSLGFTYEQYF
.,TRBD1,TRBJ2-2,TRBV6-4,TGTGCCAGCAGTGTACAGGGGGCGAACACCGGGGAGCTGTTTTTT,CASSVQGANTGELFF
.,TRBD1,TRBJ2-7,TRBV2,TGTGCCAGCCGGGTTGGGACAGGGGGACGCGAGCAGTACTTC,CASRVGTGGREQYF
.,.,TRBJ1-1,TRBV19,TGTGCCAGTAGTACCGGGTTGACTGAAGCTTTCTTT,CASSTGLTEAFF
.,.,TRBJ1-1,TRBV18,TGTGCCAGCTCGCGACAGATTAACACTGAAGCTTTCTTT,CASSRQINTEAFF
.,.,TRBJ1-1,TRBV11-1,TGTGCCAGCAGTACAGGGCCGACAGTTGAAGCTTTCTTT,CASSTGPTVEAFF
.,TRBD1,TRBJ1-5,TRBV4-3,TGCGCCAGCAGCCAAGATCGACAGGGGGGTAATCAGCCCCAGCATTTT,CASSQDRQGGNQPQHF
.,.,TRBJ1-3,TRBV3-1/TRBV3-2,TGTGCCAGCAGCCAAACAGCGGGCTCTGGAAACACCATATATTTT,CASSQTAGSGNTIYF
.,.,TRBJ1-1,TRBV3-1/TRBV3-2,TGTGCCAGCAGCCAAGATAACTTTATGAACACTGAAGCTTTCTTT,CASSQDNFMNTEAFF
.,TRBD1,TRBJ2-7,TRBV29-1,TGCAGCGTTGCCCGGGACAGCTCCACCTACGAGCAGTACTTC,CSVARDSSTYEQYF
.,TRBD2,TRBJ2-5,TRBV18,TGTGCCAGCTCACCCCTATTCGAGGCGGGGGGGCCAAAGACCCAGTACTTC,CASSPLFEAGGPKTQYF
.,TRBD1,TRBJ1-6,TRBV15,TGTGCCATCTCCCCCGGGACAGGGGGCCGCGGGTGGGATTCACCCCTCCACTTT,CAISPGTGGRGWDSPLHF
.,.,TRBJ2-7,TRBV5-1,TGCGCCAGCAGCTCCGAACAGGGCTACGAGCAGTACTTC,CASSSEQGYEQYF
.,TRBD2,TRBJ2-5,TRBV6-5,TGTGCCAGCAGAACCGGGACTAGCTTCCTTGAGACCCAGTACTTC,CASRTGTSFLETQYF
.,.,TRBJ2-7,TRBV2,TGTGCCAGCAGTCTGGACAGATATTCCTACGAGCAGTACTTC,CASSLDRYSYEQYF
few,.,TRBJ2-7,TRBV19,TGTGCCAGTAGAAAAACGGGTACGTACGAGCAGTACTTC,CASRKTGTYEQYF
.,.,TRBJ2-3,TRBV14,TGTGCCAGCAGCCACTATTTAACAGATACGCAGTATTTT,CASSHYLTDTQYF
.,.,TRBJ1-3,TRBV15,TGTGCCACCAGCAGAGGTGGGCTAACCTCTTCTGGAAACACCATATATTTT,CATSRGGLTSSGNTIYF
.,TRBD2,TRBJ2-2,TRBV25-1,TGTGCCAGCAGACGCAACCGGGAGGGAAGCGGGGAGCTGTTTTTT,CASRRNREGSGELFF
.,TRBD2,TRBJ2-7,TRBV3-1/TRBV3-2,TGTGCCAGCAGTCGGGAGGTAGCGGGGGCCTACGAGCAGTACTTC,CASSREVAGAYEQYF
.,TRBD1,TRBJ2-7,TRBV29-1,TGCAGCGCCGCCGGGACAGGGTCCAGCGAGCAGTACTTC,CSAAGTGSSEQYF
.,TRBD2,TRBJ2-7,TRBV5-6,TGTGCCAGCAGCCCGGGACTAGTTGTGTACGAGCAGTACTTC,CASSPGLVVYEQYF
.,.,TRBJ2-3,TRBV2,TGTGCCAGCATTGAGGGGGGGGGCACAGATACGCAGTATTTT,CASIEGGGTDTQYF
few,TRBD2,TRBJ2-1,TRBV19,TGTGCCAGTAGCGCGGGGGAGTACAATGAGCAGTTCTTC,CASSAGEYNEQFF
.,TRBD1,TRBJ1-1,TRBV29-1,TGCAGCGCCACAATACAGGGGGACACTGAAGCTTTCTTT,CSATIQGDTEAFF
.,.,TRBJ1-6,TRBV2,TGTGCCAGCAGTTTGGCAGGAGGTGTCTTGCTCCACTTT,CASSLAGGVLLHF
.,TRBD1,TRBJ2-3,TRBV18,TGTGCCAGCTCTAATTCCGGGACAGAAACAAGCACAGATACGCAGTATTTT,CASSNSGTETSTDTQYF
.,TRBD1,TRBJ2-5,TRBV9,TGTGCCAGCAGCGCGACAGGGGTAGAGACCCAGTACTTC,CASSATGVETQYF
.,TRBD1,TRBJ2-5,TRBV5-8,TGTGCCAGCAGCTTGGAGGACAGGGGGCAAGAGACCCAGTACTTC,CASSLEDRGQETQYF
.,TRBD1,TRBJ2-2,TRBV7-9,TGTGCCAGCAGCTTAGACAGGGGTTTGACCGGGGAGCTGTTTTTT,CASSLDRGLTGELFF
.,.,TRBJ2-1,TRBV5-4,TGTGCCAGCAGTCAAACAGGGAGCTTATCCTACAATGAGCAGTTCTTC,CASSQTGSLSYNEQFF
.,.,TRBJ1-4,TRBV7-2,TGTGCCAGCAGCCCTGACAGATATAATGAAAAACTGTTTTTT,CASSPDRYNEKLFF
.,.,TRBJ2-3,TRBV6-5,TGTGCCAGCAGTAGTATAAGGGGGTCCGATACGCAGTATTTT,CASSSIRGSDTQYF
once,TRBD1,TRBJ1-6,TRBV11-2,TGTGCCAGCAGTTTTCAGGGGGAGCGTGGAAGCTCCTATAATTCACCCCTCCACTTT,CASSFQGERGSSYNSPLHF
few,.,TRBJ1-1,TRBV5-1,TGCGCCAGCAGCTTGCAGGGGCGGGACACTGAAGCTTTCTTT,CASSLQGRDTEAFF
.,TRBD2,TRBJ2-5,TRBV10-3,TGTGCCATCAGTGAGCCCGGACTAGCGGGGGGGGCGACGCAGACCCAGTACTTC,CAISEPGLAGGATQTQYF
.,.,TRBJ1-4,TRBV4-1,TGCGCCAGCAGCCCGCAGAATGAAAAACTGTTTTTT,CASSPQNEKLFF
.,.,TRBJ1-1,TRBV19,TGTGCCAGTAGTATAGATACAGCCAACACTGAAGCTTTCTTT,CASSIDTANTEAFF
.,TRBD1,TRBJ2-3,TRBV20-1,TGCAGTGCTAGTTCTTGGGACAGGGCGGCAGATACGCAGTATTTT,CSASSWDRAADTQYF
.,TRBD1,TRBJ1-5,TRBV19,TGTGCCAGTATTAGGAGACAGGGTGGCAATCAGCCCCAGCATTTT,CASIRRQGGNQPQHF
.,TRBD2,TRBJ2-1,TRBV7-2,TGTGCCAGCAGCCCGCGACTAGCAGGTTCCGATGAGCAGTTCTTC,CASSPRLAGSDEQFF